This T cell receptor beta chain was captured by sequencing in a study of cytomegalovirus exposure and HLA in healthy donors. The PCR employed 60 Vbeta primers together with 13 Jbeta primers. The data were produced by immunoSEQ multiplex PCR, yet TCRdb's version contains in-frame clones alone and is incomplete. The data contain around 90,000 clones, under 75% of them seen just once; the ten biggest clones take up 2.3%. The CDR3 extends over 16 amino acids. V lost 3 bases, J lost 8 bases, and 13 bases stayed unmatched. Germline CDR1 is MGHDK and CDR2 is SYGVNS. The sequenced sample was PBMCs. This receptor was obtained from a human donor in good health. This chain joins TRBV25-1 and TRBJ1-2, with TRBD1 matching over 9 bases. Here the CDR3 reads CASSDLSRGQGLGYTF. The CDR3 DNA follows: TGTGCCAGCAGTGACCTCTCGCGGGGACAGGGCCTAGGCTACACCTTC.